This TCR beta chain was identified in a study of blood T cell repertoires in COVID-19. The overall study: Samples of COVID-19 (acute and convalescent) were obtained from the United States, Italy and Spain.

This table comes from immunoSEQ multiplex PCR, and its TCRdb copy is limited to in-frame clones, with some not included. The sample has about 120,000 clones, over 75% seen once. Trimming pared 5 bases from V and 1 base from J, leaving 9 bases between. The CDR3 is 14 amino acids. Germline loops: CDR1 MNHEY, CDR2 SMNVEV (reference sequence). The gene calls are TRBV27 and TRBJ1-5; D may be TRBD1 (6 bases). What was sequenced was peripheral blood. The clonotype was recovered from a human donor with active COVID-19. The donor label of this sample is uncertain. This CDR3 is CASSIDRSNQPQHF. The CDR3 DNA reads TGTGCCAGCAGTATAGACAGGAGCAATCAGCCCCAGCATTTT.